These T cell receptor beta chains were read from a single sample in a study of identifying expanded T cells in peripheral blood. Some clones are missing from TCRdb's copy, which holds only in-frame ones; the method was immunoSEQ multiplex PCR. The table lists 100,000 or so clones, over 80% of them singletons. Specimen: blood. Receptors were obtained from a person between 18 and 69 years old in good health. Both conserved end residues are part of each CDR3. Fields, in order: clone size, J gene, D gene, V gene, CDR3 DNA, CDR3 protein. D genes are given only for firm matches. Clone sizes are given selectively: once, few, many, or a class where the clone is expanded.

clone_size: .; j_call: TRBJ2-1; d_call: TRBD1; v_call: TRBV27; cdr3_nt: TGTGCCAGCAGTCCACACGGACAGGGGCCCTACAATGAGCAGTTCTTC; cdr3_aa: CASSPHGQGPYNEQFF
clone_size: .; j_call: TRBJ1-3; d_call: .; v_call: TRBV5-1; cdr3_nt: TGCGCCAGCAGCTTGGGACAGTTAGAAAACACCATATATTTT; cdr3_aa: CASSLGQLENTIYF
clone_size: .; j_call: TRBJ2-6; d_call: TRBD2; v_call: TRBV4-1; cdr3_nt: TGCGCCAGCAGCCAAGGACTAGCGGGGCTTGGCTCTGGGGCCAACGTCCTGACTTTC; cdr3_aa: CASSQGLAGLGSGANVLTF
clone_size: .; j_call: TRBJ1-1; d_call: .; v_call: TRBV6-6; cdr3_nt: TGTGCCAGCAGTTCCCGCGGCGAAGGTGGGACTGAAGCTTTCTTT; cdr3_aa: CASSSRGEGGTEAFF
clone_size: .; j_call: TRBJ2-5; d_call: .; v_call: TRBV5-1; cdr3_nt: TGCGCCAGCAGCTCCGGCCAGGGAAAAGAGACCCAGTACTTC; cdr3_aa: CASSSGQGKETQYF
clone_size: .; j_call: TRBJ1-5; d_call: TRBD1; v_call: TRBV7-2; cdr3_nt: TGTGCCAGCAGCTTAACAGGGGGCGATCAGCCCCAGCATTTT; cdr3_aa: CASSLTGGDQPQHF
clone_size: .; j_call: TRBJ2-1; d_call: .; v_call: TRBV28; cdr3_nt: TGTGCCAGCAATATTGGGGGTATCCAGAGCTCCTACAATGAGCAGTTCTTC; cdr3_aa: CASNIGGIQSSYNEQFF
clone_size: .; j_call: TRBJ1-2; d_call: .; v_call: TRBV7-2; cdr3_nt: TGTGCCAGCAGCTTAGCTACAGCACTCTATGGCTACACCTTC; cdr3_aa: CASSLATALYGYTF
clone_size: .; j_call: TRBJ2-5; d_call: TRBD1; v_call: TRBV10-1; cdr3_nt: TGCGCCAGCAGTGAGGGCAGGGGGGAGACCCAGTACTTC; cdr3_aa: CASSEGRGETQYF
clone_size: .; j_call: TRBJ1-1; d_call: TRBD1; v_call: TRBV13; cdr3_nt: TGTGCCAGCAGCTTAACACCAGGGGGAGGCACTGAAGCTTTCTTT; cdr3_aa: CASSLTPGGGTEAFF
clone_size: .; j_call: TRBJ2-7; d_call: .; v_call: TRBV9; cdr3_nt: TGTGCCAGCAGCGTTACAGACAGGTCGTCCTACGAGCAGTACTTC; cdr3_aa: CASSVTDRSSYEQYF
clone_size: once; j_call: TRBJ1-1; d_call: .; v_call: TRBV10-3; cdr3_nt: TGTGCCATCAGTGAGTCGACAGAAGGGTACACTGAAGCTTTCTTT; cdr3_aa: CAISESTEGYTEAFF
clone_size: .; j_call: TRBJ1-1; d_call: .; v_call: TRBV5-6; cdr3_nt: TGTGGGGTAGGTTTGCGACCTGAAGCTTTCTTT; cdr3_aa: CGVGLRPEAFF
clone_size: .; j_call: TRBJ2-1; d_call: .; v_call: TRBV5-6; cdr3_nt: TGTGCCAGCAGAATTTACGACAGGTCCCTAGGGGAGCAGTTCTTC; cdr3_aa: CASRIYDRSLGEQFF
clone_size: .; j_call: TRBJ2-7; d_call: TRBD1; v_call: TRBV2; cdr3_nt: TGTGCCGCCGACAGGGACGGTGGGGACGAGCAGTACTTC; cdr3_aa: CAADRDGGDEQYF
clone_size: .; j_call: TRBJ2-7; d_call: .; v_call: TRBV25-1; cdr3_nt: TGTGCCAGCAGTGACTGGCAGGTGCGCTACGAGCAGTACTTC; cdr3_aa: CASSDWQVRYEQYF